This T cell receptor (beta chain) was found in a study of Ad26.COV2.S vaccination and SARS-CoV-2 variants (dated by TCRdb to about 2021). For context, the study as a whole: Vaccine-arm donors came from COV1001, a multicentre, randomized, double-blind, placebo-controlled phase I-IIa trial of Ad26.COV2.S in healthy adults. Dosing of Ad26.COV2.S was intramuscular, at either 5x10^10 or 1x10^11 viral particles, delivered as one shot or as two shots spaced 56 days apart. The specificity and breadth of SARS-CoV-2-reactive T cell receptors after Ad26.COV2.S vaccination were assessed by TCRbeta repertoire sequencing. A total of some 30 samples were included in the TCR-sequenced set, comprising 19 Ad26.COV2.S vaccine recipients, 5 placebo recipients and 8 SARS-CoV-2 convalescent individuals. Trial participants were randomized into five groups of five, in which low-dose or high-dose Ad26.COV2.S was given once or twice, or placebo was given on both occasions. Blinding of investigators to trial group allocation was maintained during experiments and outcome assessment. Results and caveats for the whole study, not just this receptor: Non-spike TCR breadth was comparable between vaccine and placebo recipients, consistent with the vaccine containing only spike. Spike-specific TCR breadth was higher in Ad26.COV2.S recipients than in placebo recipients (P = 0.0014). It was noted by the authors that total T cell responses may have been underestimated by the TCR breadth and depth analyses. Substantial breadth of spike-specific CD8+ and CD4+ T cell responses was reported after vaccination. Comparing responses between vaccine doses or regimens was not something the study was powered to do.

Read against the paper, the sample's treatment or condition label means: some 20 received Ad26.COV2.S at low or high dose, single or two shots; about 5 received placebo; per-sample allocation not given. Repertoires of vaccine and placebo recipients were sequenced from samples collected on day 63 after the first injection. Between 29 July and 7 August 2020, Cohort 1b enrolled around 24 adults aged 18-55 years at one site in Boston, USA. As a vaccine, Ad26.COV2.S was a replication-incompetent adenovirus type 26 vector that expressed a prefusion-stabilized SARS-CoV-2 spike protein derived from the original Wuhan strain. A word on this clone: This clone's antigen is unknown. Qualities for individual bases were not recorded, and no much larger clone is one base off.

The CDR3, cysteine through phenylalanine, is 15 amino acids long. The retained sequence is limited to the CDR3, 45 bases, with the frame set at the first base. CDR1 is given as SNHLY and CDR2 as FYNNEI, both from the germline V gene. Ends trimmed: V by 6 bases, J by 0 bases; bases unmatched to a gene: 5. The immunoSEQ Assay was used to sequence TCRbeta CDR3 regions. After extraction, genomic DNA underwent amplification by bias-controlled multiplex PCR, followed by high-throughput sequencing. On the study's bioinformatics: To quantify the absolute abundance of each unique TCRbeta CDR3 region, sequences were collapsed and filtered. T cell fraction was estimated by normalizing TCRbeta template counts to usable DNA, with usable DNA measured through amplification of reference genes found in all nucleated cells. Repertoire TCRs were annotated as SARS-CoV-2-specific by exact matching of V gene, CDR3 amino acid sequence and J gene to a known reactive TCR set. The reference SARS-CoV-2 TCR set came from MIRA and was filtered for enrichment in COVID-19-positive ImmuneCODE repertoires, removing public or cross-reactive TCRs. Using the MIRA antigens, annotated TCRs were further analysed by specific ORF or by position within an ORF. Breadth was defined as annotated unique rearrangements over total unique productive rearrangements; depth was the summed frequency of those rearrangements. TCR breadth was compared between groups using two-sided Wilcoxon rank-sum tests. TCRdb retrieved this table from immuneACCESS and kept in-frame rearrangements only. Not all clones are present; in checked studies, unresolved V genes account for under half, and no reason is known for the remainder. The DNA was the basis for D and trimming; V, J and clone size are from that table. The sample yields approximately 340,000 clones; around 83% were counted once. In total, the top ten clones hold about 3.3% of the sample.

This TCR derives from a person between 18 and 65 years old who received the Ad26.COV2.S COVID-19 vaccine or a placebo. The chain uses TRBV2 and TRBJ1-3; 7 central nucleotides agree with TRBD1. The specimen was peripheral blood, collected in a trial of Ad26.COV2.S vaccine versus placebo. The nucleotide sequence is TGTGCCAGCAGCCCGGGACAGATCTCTGGAAACACCATATATTTT. It specifies CASSPGQISGNTIYF.